The source of this T cell receptor beta chain is a study of T cells after yellow fever vaccination. Study information: Libraries from low-cell-number fractions were prepared with the SMART-Seq v4 Ultra Low Input RNA kit. Study conclusions and caveats: Most clones from primary vaccination resurfaced after the booster (approximately 96% CD4, approximately 87% CD8). Contamination by abundant bulk-population clonotypes could be present in FACS-sorted repertoires.

By 5'RACE template switching, TCR cDNA was produced, with a universal primer site and UMIs added in the process. TCRdb re-analysed the 5' RACE reads in MiXCR, keeping a single row per CDR3 protein. The sample lists about 580,000 distinct CDR3 sequences, less than 20% occurring once. Germline V gives CDR1 KGHDR, CDR2 SFDVKD. Trimming shortened V by 5 bases and J by 1 base, and 11 bases separated the two germline ends. This CDR3 is built from 16 residues. Points on this clonotype: Its antigen is currently unknown.

This chain joins TRBV24-1 and TRBJ2-6, with D possibly TRBD1 on 6 matching bases. Here the sequenced sample was PBMCs, taken 4 to 5 days after the first yellow fever vaccination. The sequence derives from a man between 18 and 35 years old who received the YFV17D yellow fever vaccine. CDR3 in amino acids: CATSGRQESGANVLTF. CDR3 bases: TGTGCCACCAGTGGTAGACAGGAATCTGGGGCCAACGTCCTGACTTTC.